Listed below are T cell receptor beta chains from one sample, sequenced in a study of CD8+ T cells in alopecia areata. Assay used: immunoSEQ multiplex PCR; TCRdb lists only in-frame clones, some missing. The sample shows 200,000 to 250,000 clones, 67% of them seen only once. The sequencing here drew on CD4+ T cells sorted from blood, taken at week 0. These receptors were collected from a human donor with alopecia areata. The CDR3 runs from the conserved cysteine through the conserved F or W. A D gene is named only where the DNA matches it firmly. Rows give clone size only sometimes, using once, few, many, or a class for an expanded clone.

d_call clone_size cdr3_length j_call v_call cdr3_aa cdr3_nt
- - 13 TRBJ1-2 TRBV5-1 CASSLTRDYGYTF TGCGCCAGCAGCTTAACCAGGGACTATGGCTACACCTTC
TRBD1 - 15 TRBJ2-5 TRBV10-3 CATNNLQGAGETQYF TGTGCCACCAACAACCTACAGGGGGCAGGGGAGACCCAGTACTTC
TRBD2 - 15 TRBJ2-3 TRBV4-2 CASSLKHGGADTQYF TGTGCCAGCAGCCTGAAGCACGGGGGGGCAGATACGCAGTATTTT
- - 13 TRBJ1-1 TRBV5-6 CASSLGSYTEAFF TGTGCCAGCAGCTTGGGCAGTTACACTGAAGCTTTCTTT
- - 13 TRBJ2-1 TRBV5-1 CASSLTSYNEQFF TGCGCCAGCAGCTTGACAAGCTACAATGAGCAGTTCTTC
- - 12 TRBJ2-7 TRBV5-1 CASSSGTNEQYF TGCGCCAGCAGCTCGGGTACAAACGAGCAGTACTTC
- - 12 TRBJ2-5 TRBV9 CASSAFQETQYF TGTGCCAGCAGCGCTTTCCAAGAGACCCAGTACTTC
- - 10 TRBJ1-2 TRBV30 CAWGVRNYTF TGTGCCTGGGGCGTGAGGAACTACACCTTC
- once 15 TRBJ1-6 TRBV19 CASSLAQGGRSPLHF TGTGCCAGTAGTTTGGCACAGGGCGGCCGATCACCCCTCCACTTT
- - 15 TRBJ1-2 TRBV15 CATSRPAEFLYGYTF TGTGCCACCAGCAGGCCGGCGGAATTTCTTTACGGCTACACCTTC
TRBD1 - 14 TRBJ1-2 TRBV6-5 CASARAGGNYGYTF TGTGCCAGTGCTCGGGCAGGGGGGAACTATGGCTACACCTTC
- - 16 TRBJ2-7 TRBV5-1 CASSLGQGGTSYEQYF TGCGCCAGCAGCTTGGGGCAGGGTGGGACGTCTTACGAGCAGTACTTC
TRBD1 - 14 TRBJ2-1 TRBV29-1 CSVEPQGAVNEQFF TGCAGCGTTGAACCACAGGGGGCGGTCAATGAGCAGTTCTTC
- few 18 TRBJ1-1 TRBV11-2 CASSLEVSWGDSHTEAFF TGTGCCAGCAGCTTAGAAGTGAGTTGGGGGGACTCTCACACTGAAGCTTTCTTT
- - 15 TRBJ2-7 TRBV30 CAWSLDRDPVDEQYF TGTGCCTGGAGCCTCGACCGGGACCCAGTTGACGAGCAGTACTTC
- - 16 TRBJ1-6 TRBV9 CASSVWASSYNSPLHF TGTGCCAGCAGCGTTTGGGCTAGCTCCTATAATTCACCCCTCCACTTT